This TCR beta chain originates from a study of cytomegalovirus exposure and HLA in healthy donors. PCR involved 60 Vbeta and 13 Jbeta primers. The repertoire was sequenced with immunoSEQ multiplex PCR; TCRdb's copy has only in-frame clones and lacks some. The repertoire has roughly 160,000 clones, around 83% of them found once; the top ten carry around 8%. This CDR3 spans 17 amino acids. V lost 0 bases, J lost 2 bases, and 10 bases stayed unmatched. Germline CDR1 SGHRS, CDR2 YFSETQ. This clonotype originated in a male donor in good health and CMV-seropositive. This chain connects TRBV5-1 to TRBJ1-2, with 7 bases fitting TRBD1. The source material was PBMCs. CDR3 DNA sequence: TGCGCCAGCAGCTTGGCTACCCACAGGGGCGCGAACTATGGCTACACCTTC. It yields the protein CASSLATHRGANYGYTF.